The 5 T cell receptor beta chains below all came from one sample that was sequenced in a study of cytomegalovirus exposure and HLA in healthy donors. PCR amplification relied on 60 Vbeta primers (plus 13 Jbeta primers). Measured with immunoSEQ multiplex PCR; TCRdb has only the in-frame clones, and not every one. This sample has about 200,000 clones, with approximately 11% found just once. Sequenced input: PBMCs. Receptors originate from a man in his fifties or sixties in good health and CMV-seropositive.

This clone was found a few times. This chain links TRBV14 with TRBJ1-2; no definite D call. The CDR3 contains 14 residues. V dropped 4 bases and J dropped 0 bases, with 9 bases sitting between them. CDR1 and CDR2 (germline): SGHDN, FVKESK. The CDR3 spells CASSLNVANYGYTF. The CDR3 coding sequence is TGTGCCAGCAGCCTCAATGTAGCTAACTATGGCTACACCTTC.

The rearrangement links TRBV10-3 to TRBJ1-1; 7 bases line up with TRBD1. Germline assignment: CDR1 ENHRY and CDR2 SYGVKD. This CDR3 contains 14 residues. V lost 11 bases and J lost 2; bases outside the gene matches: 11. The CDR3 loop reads CAVNLQGINTEAFF. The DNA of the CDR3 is TGTGCCGTAAACCTACAGGGGATTAACACTGAAGCTTTCTTT.

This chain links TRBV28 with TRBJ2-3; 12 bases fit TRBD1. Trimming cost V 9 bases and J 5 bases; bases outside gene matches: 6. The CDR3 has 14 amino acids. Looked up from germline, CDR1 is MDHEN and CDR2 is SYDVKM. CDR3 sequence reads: CASWDRGHEDTQYF. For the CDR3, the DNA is TGTGCCAGTTGGGACAGGGGGCATGAAGATACGCAGTATTTT.

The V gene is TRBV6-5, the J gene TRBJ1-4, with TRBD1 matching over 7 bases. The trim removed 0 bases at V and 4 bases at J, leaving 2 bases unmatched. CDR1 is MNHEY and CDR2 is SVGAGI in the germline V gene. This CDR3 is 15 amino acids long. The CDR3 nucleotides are TGTGCCAGCAGTTACTCGACAGGGTTTAATGAAAAACTGTTTTTT. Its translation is CASSYSTGFNEKLFF.

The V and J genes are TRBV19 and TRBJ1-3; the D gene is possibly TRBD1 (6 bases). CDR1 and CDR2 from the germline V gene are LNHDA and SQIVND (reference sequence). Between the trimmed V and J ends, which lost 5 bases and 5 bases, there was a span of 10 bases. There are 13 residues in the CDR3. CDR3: CASSVTGRNTIYF. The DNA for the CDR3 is TGTGCCAGTAGTGTAACAGGGAGAAACACCATATATTTT.